Shown below are 18 T cell receptor beta chains from a single sample sequenced in a study of cytomegalovirus exposure and HLA in healthy donors. Vbeta (60) and Jbeta (13) primers were used in the PCR. The table came from immunoSEQ multiplex PCR; TCRdb's copy has only in-frame clones and leaves some out. Reported are about 51,000 clones; the ten largest clones contain approximately 26%. Sequencing was carried out using PBMCs. The receptors were sampled from a man aged 40-50 years in good health and CMV-seropositive.

The chain joins TRBV27 to TRBJ2-7; 9 nucleotides match TRBD1. Germline V lookup: CDR1 MNHEY, CDR2 SMNVEV (reference sequence). This CDR3 contains 14 residues. The V gene end was trimmed by 6 bases and the J gene end by 2 bases; junction bases not matched to a gene: 5. The CDR3: CASRTGGAPYEQYF. CDR3 sequence (DNA): TGTGCCAGCAGGACAGGGGGGGCCCCCTACGAGCAGTACTTC.

The chain employs TRBV15 and TRBJ1-5; 7 bases fit TRBD1. J lost 1 base, V lost 3 bases, and 3 bases had no gene match. The CDR3 loop spans 15 amino acids. Germline V gene sequence: CDR1 LNHNV, CDR2 YYDKDF (reference sequence). The CDR3 loop reads CATSSGTVSNQPQHF. The DNA of the CDR3 is TGTGCCACCAGCAGCGGGACAGTAAGCAATCAGCCCCAGCATTTT.

V is TRBV11-2 and J is TRBJ1-2; no clear D. The CDR3 spans 14 residues. The V gene's germline CDR1 is SGHAT and CDR2 FQNNGV. Between the trimmed V and J ends, which lost 4 bases and 0 bases, there was a span of 9 bases. The CDR3 reads CASSSSGTNYGYTF. For the CDR3, the DNA is TGTGCCAGCAGCTCCTCCGGGACTAACTATGGCTACACCTTC.

The chain's CDR3 is CASSPFQGTEAFF. The CDR3 coding sequence is TGTGCCAGCAGTCCCTTTCAGGGAACTGAAGCTTTCTTT. V is TRBV6-5 and J is TRBJ1-1, with D possibly matching TRBD1 (5 bases). V was clipped by 5 bases and J by 5 bases, with 12 bases between them. The CDR3 sequence is 13 residues long. The germline V gene encodes CDR1 MNHEY and CDR2 SVGAGI.

The rearrangement joins TRBV6-6 to TRBJ1-2; no reliable D call. CDR3 length: 12 amino acids. In germline, CDR1 is MNHNY, CDR2 SVGAGI (reference sequence). V gave up 2 bases and J gave up 4 bases, with 5 bases separating them. This CDR3 is CASSYAGYGYTF. CDR3 DNA sequence: TGTGCCAGCAGTTACGCAGGCTATGGCTACACCTTC.

The V call is TRBV5-1, the J call TRBJ2-1; D unresolved. Between the trimmed V and J ends, which lost 2 bases and 9 bases, there was a span of 6 bases. The germline gives CDR1 SGHRS, CDR2 YFSETQ. The CDR3 contains 11 residues. CDR3 in DNA: TGCGCCAGCAGCTTTACGAGTGAGCAGTTCTTC. Translating gives CASSFTSEQFF.

This chain joins TRBV6-5 and TRBJ2-5; 10 bases are shared with TRBD1. V shed 5 bases, J shed 11 bases, and the junction held 11 bases outside the gene matches. Germline lookup yields CDR1 MNHEY and CDR2 SVGAGI. This CDR3 region has 14 residues. The CDR3 coding sequence is TGTGCCAGCAGTACGGGACAGGGGATAGGAGAGCAGTACTTC. Its translation is CASSTGQGIGEQYF.

CDR3 DNA: TGTGCCAGCAGCGAGAGCGGGACAGGGAGCGACGAGCAGTACTTC. Translation: CASSESGTGSDEQYF. The rearrangement uses TRBV9 and TRBJ2-7; 9 bases fit TRBD1. This CDR3 region has 15 residues. After removal of 3 bases from V and 5 bases from J, the junction contained 9 bases not matched to a gene. Looked up from germline, CDR1 is SGDLS and CDR2 is YYNGEE.

The chain is built from TRBV19 and TRBJ2-7; a possible D gene is TRBD2 (6 bases). The CDR3 is made up of 14 amino acids. V was cut by 0 bases and J by 2 bases, with 8 bases left in between. Germline loops: CDR1 LNHDA, CDR2 SQIVND (reference sequence). CDR3 protein: CASSIEEGTYEQYF. In DNA, the CDR3 is TGTGCCAGTAGTATAGAGGAGGGAACCTACGAGCAGTACTTC.

The V gene is TRBV28, the J gene TRBJ1-5; 9 nucleotides line up with TRBD1. This CDR3 has 15 amino acids. Germline trimming cut 6 bases from V and 6 bases from J; bases unmatched to any gene: 9. Germline lookup yields CDR1 MDHEN and CDR2 SYDVKM. This chain's CDR3 is CASRPPGTGSQPQHF. The CDR3 DNA follows: TGTGCCAGCAGGCCCCCTGGGACAGGGTCTCAGCCCCAGCATTTT.

This chain joins TRBV19 and TRBJ2-1; maybe TRBD1 (9 bases). In germline, CDR1 is LNHDA, CDR2 SQIVND (reference sequence). The CDR3 spans 18 residues. The ends were cut back, 1 base at V and 3 bases at J, with 19 bases in the middle. As DNA, the CDR3 is TGTGCCAGTAGTATAGTACGCGGGGGGACAGGGCTCTACAATGAGCAGTTCTTC. It codes for CASSIVRGGTGLYNEQFF. The variable domain in full, with the rest retrieved from reference TRBV19 and TRBJ2-1, is DGGITQSPKYLFRKEGQNVTLSCEQNLNHDAMYWYRQDPGQGLRLIYYSQIVNDFQKGDIAEGYSVSREKKESFPLTVTSAQKNPTAFYLCASSIVRGGTGLYNEQFFGPGTRLTVL.

This sequence joins TRBV10-3 and TRBJ2-1, with 7 bases fitting TRBD1. The CDR3 length is 14 residues. With V trimmed by 7 bases and J by 3 bases, 6 bases remained unmatched. From germline, CDR1 is ENHRY and CDR2 SYGVKD. CDR3 loop: CAITFDRDYNEQFF. For the CDR3, the DNA is TGTGCCATCACCTTTGACAGGGACTACAATGAGCAGTTCTTC.

V gene TRBV18 combines with J gene TRBJ1-2; D perhaps matches TRBD1 (5 bases). Germline CDR1 KGHSH, CDR2 LQKENI. The V gene lost 3 bases and the J gene lost 3 bases, with 8 bases spanning the gap. The CDR3 is 13 residues long. The CDR3 sequence: CASSPGGDYGYTF. CDR3 DNA: TGTGCCAGCTCACCCGGGGGGGACTATGGCTACACCTTC.

The rearrangement links TRBV28 to TRBJ2-7; TRBD1 matches 9 bases. The CDR3 contains 14 residues. Germline assignment: CDR1 MDHEN and CDR2 SYDVKM. The junction had 4 bases not matched to a gene; V was cut back by 5 bases and J by 2 bases. The CDR3 DNA reads as TGTGCCAGCAGTCCACAGGGGGCACCCTACGAGCAGTACTTC. Its protein product is CASSPQGAPYEQYF. The full variable domain, completed using reference TRBV28 and TRBJ2-7, is DVKVTQSSRYLVKRTGEKVFLECVQDMDHENMFWYRQDPGLGLRLIYFSYDVKMKEKGDIPEGYSVSREKKERFSLILESASTNQTSMYLCASSPQGAPYEQYFGPGTRLTVT.

The chain carries TRBV10-3 and TRBJ1-1; possible D gene TRBD1, 6 bases. This CDR3 is 16 amino acids long. V was clipped by 5 bases and J by 4 bases, with 20 bases between them. The germline V gene encodes CDR1 ENHRY and CDR2 SYGVKD. This chain's CDR3 is CAISPPGVQAATEAFF. CDR3 nucleotide sequence: TGTGCCATCAGTCCCCCAGGGGTACAGGCGGCCACTGAAGCTTTCTTT.

The CDR3 protein is CASSYSSGGASEQFF. CDR3 bases: TGTGCCAGCAGTTACTCGAGCGGGGGGGCCAGTGAGCAGTTCTTC. The genes are TRBV6-5 and TRBJ2-1; 10 bases line up with TRBD2. Germline CDR1 is MNHEY and CDR2 is SVGAGI. There are 15 residues in the CDR3. V was pared by 0 bases and J by 9 bases, with 5 bases of the junction left unmatched.

The J gene is TRBJ1-1, the V gene TRBV29-1; the D is unclear. CDR3 size: 13 residues. Trimming removed 6 bases from V and 1 base from J, with 12 bases in between. Germline lookup yields CDR1 SQVTM and CDR2 ANQGSEA. The chain's CDR3 is CSVYLPENTEAFF. The CDR3 DNA sequence: TGCAGCGTCTACCTACCTGAGAACACTGAAGCTTTCTTT.

Here the CDR3 reads CASSQETSGGAEVETQYF. In nucleotides, the CDR3 is TGCGCCAGCAGCCAAGAAACTAGCGGGGGGGCCGAGGTAGAGACCCAGTACTTC. This sequence joins TRBV4-3 and TRBJ2-5, with 13 bases fitting TRBD2. The trim removed 0 bases at V and 4 bases at J, leaving 8 bases unmatched. The CDR3 is 18 amino acids. Germline loops: CDR1 LGHNA, CDR2 YSLEER.